This T cell receptor beta chain originates from a study of shared clonotypes between healthy human individuals. Samples underwent the assay at deep level. In the original processing: Junction-only immunoSEQ sequences carried no quality scores, so filtering differed. Clones were read by immunoSEQ multiplex PCR, and TCRdb kept only the in-frame ones, dropping some. V, J and clone size are those of that table, while D and trimming were read from the DNA. Of some 2.4 million clones in the sample, 93% were seen once. Germline V gene sequence: CDR1 MNHEY, CDR2 SVGAGI. This CDR3 is built from 14 residues. Trimming shortened V by 5 bases and J by 5 bases, and 15 bases separated the two germline ends.

V gene TRBV6-5 combines with J gene TRBJ1-1; D remains unclear. The material sequenced was naive CD4+ T cells from PBMCs. As to subset: CD45RA+ positively selected. This TCR derives from a man between 18 and 29 years old in good health. Some clones in this sample may be carry-over from other donors' samples. The CDR3 nucleotides are TGTGCCAGCAGTCAAGGGAAAGGTACGACTGAAGCTTTCTTT. It is translated as CASSQGKGTTEAFF.